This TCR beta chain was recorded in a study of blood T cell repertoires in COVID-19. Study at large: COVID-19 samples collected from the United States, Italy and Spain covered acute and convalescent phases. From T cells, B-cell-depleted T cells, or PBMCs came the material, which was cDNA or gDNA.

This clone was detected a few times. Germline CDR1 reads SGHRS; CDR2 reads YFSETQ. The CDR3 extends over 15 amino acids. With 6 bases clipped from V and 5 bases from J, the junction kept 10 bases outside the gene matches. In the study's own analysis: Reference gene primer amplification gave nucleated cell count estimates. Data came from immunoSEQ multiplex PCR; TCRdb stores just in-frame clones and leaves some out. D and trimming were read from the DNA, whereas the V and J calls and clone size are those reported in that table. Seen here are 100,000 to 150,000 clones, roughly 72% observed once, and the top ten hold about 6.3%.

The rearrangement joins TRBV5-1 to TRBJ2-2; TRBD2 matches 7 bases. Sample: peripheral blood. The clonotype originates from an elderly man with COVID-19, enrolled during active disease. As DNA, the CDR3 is TGCGCCAGCAACCCAGCTAGCGGAGAAACCGGGGAGCTGTTTTTT. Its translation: CASNPASGETGELFF.